Below, 27 T cell receptor beta chains from the same sample are listed, as sequenced in a study of T cell repertoires in cytomegalovirus infection. From the reads, TCRdb called clonotypes with MiXCR, one entry per CDR3 protein. The sample includes 510,000 or so distinct CDR3 sequences, more than 20% of them seen just once. The sequencing sample was made of PBMCs. The receptor set was obtained from a human donor in good health (CMV status not recorded). Some clones in this sample may be carry-over from other donors' samples.

The chain combines TRBV6-2 or TRBV6-3 with TRBJ2-1, with 8 bases identical to TRBD2. Germline CDR1 reads MNHEY; CDR2 reads SVGEGT. V gave up 5 bases and J gave up 9 bases; unmatched junction bases: 15. This CDR3 has 16 residues. In nucleotides, the CDR3 is TGTGCCAGCAGTCGGTCACTAGCGGCCGGGACGGTTGAGCAGTTCTTC. This translates into CASSRSLAAGTVEQFF.

V usage is TRBV28 and J usage is TRBJ2-2; D might be TRBD1 (6 bases). The germline CDR1 and CDR2 sequences are MDHEN and SYDVKM. The CDR3 has 14 residues. Trimming took 2 bases from V and 7 from J, leaving 11 bases between them. The CDR3 DNA is TGTGCCAGCAGTTTACAGGGGTATAGCGGGGAGCTGTTTTTT. Translating it yields CASSLQGYSGELFF.

This sequence joins TRBV20-1 and TRBJ2-7; D is unresolved. CDR1 and CDR2 from the germline V gene are DFQATT and SNEGSKA (reference sequence). The CDR3 length is 13 residues. V was shortened by 4 bases and J by 2 bases, with 12 bases between the two germline ends. This CDR3 reads CSAIRLATYEQYV. CDR3 nucleotide sequence: TGCAGTGCTATTAGACTGGCTACCTACGAGCAGTACGTC.

This clonotype was seen only a few times. The CDR3 nucleotides read TGTGCCAGTAGTATGGGCCAGCTCAATCAGCCCCAGCATTTT. This encodes CASSMGQLNQPQHF. V is TRBV19 and J is TRBJ1-5; D uncertain. This CDR3 comprises 14 residues. Trimming took off 3 bases at V and 3 bases at J, with 9 bases between the two ends. Germline CDR1 is LNHDA and CDR2 is SQIVND (reference sequence).

The V gene is TRBV7-9, the J gene TRBJ2-3, with TRBD2 matching 7 bases. Germline-derived CDR1 and CDR2 are SEHNR and FQNEAQ (reference sequence). Trimming took 2 bases from V and 3 from J; bases not matched to a gene: 8. The CDR3 is 16 residues long. The CDR3 protein is CASSLTTSARTDTQYF. The CDR3 DNA follows: TGTGCCAGCAGCTTAACCACTAGCGCGAGAACAGATACGCAGTATTTT.

This CDR3 reads CASRPRLAGEETQYF. CDR3 DNA: TGTGCCAGCAGACCCCGACTAGCGGGAGAGGAGACCCAGTACTTC. The genes are TRBV7-2 and TRBJ2-5; 12 bases are shared with TRBD2. Germline values: CDR1 SGHTA, CDR2 FQGNSA. This CDR3 has 15 amino acids. V trimming: 6 bases; J trimming: 5 bases; junction bases outside the gene matches: 7.

This clonotype was counted ten times or more. V and J are TRBV6-6 and TRBJ1-3; D possibly corresponds to TRBD1 (5 bases). This CDR3 spans 15 amino acids. CDR1 MNHNY and CDR2 SVGAGI come from the germline V gene (reference sequence). With 2 bases removed from V and 0 bases from J, the gap between germline ends came to 8 bases. The CDR3 sequence is CASSYRGPSGNTIYF. The DNA of the CDR3 is TGTGCCAGCAGTTACCGGGGACCCTCTGGAAACACCATATATTTT.

This clonotype was found a few times. The V gene is TRBV4-3, the J gene TRBJ1-1; unclear D gene. Germline CDR1 reads LGHNA; CDR2 reads YSLEER. This CDR3 has 14 residues. Between the trimmed V and J ends, which lost 0 bases and 7 bases, there was a span of 12 bases. The CDR3 is CASSQDPGFGEAFF. DNA for the CDR3: TGCGCCAGCAGCCAAGATCCGGGGTTTGGTGAAGCTTTCTTT.

This chain uses TRBV24-1 with TRBJ2-3; 7 bases are a match to TRBD2. The V gene's germline CDR1 is KGHDR and CDR2 SFDVKD. Trimming cost V 1 base and J 0 bases; bases outside gene matches: 6. The CDR3 totals 17 residues. The CDR3 sequence is CATSDFRSGDSTDTQYF. CDR3 in DNA: TGTGCCACCAGTGATTTCCGAAGCGGGGATAGCACAGATACGCAGTATTTT.

The CDR3 sequence: CSPGTSGRADTQYF. CDR3 DNA sequence: TGCAGCCCCGGGACTAGCGGGAGGGCAGATACGCAGTATTTT. This chain connects TRBV20-1 to TRBJ2-3; 16 bases line up with TRBD2. The CDR3 has 14 amino acids. Germline V CDR1 and CDR2: DFQATT, SNEGSKA (reference sequence).

This clonotype was counted only a few times. The V and J genes are TRBV27 and TRBJ1-4; 8 bases map to TRBD1. The length of the CDR3 is 16 residues. Losses at the gene ends were 5 bases for V and 7 bases for J; bases not matched to a gene: 12. From germline, CDR1 is MNHEY and CDR2 SMNVEV (reference sequence). The CDR3 bases are TGTGCCAGCAGTCCAGGGACAGGCGGACGAAGTGAAAAACTGTTTTTT. Translated: CASSPGTGGRSEKLFF.

V and J are TRBV19 and TRBJ1-2; tentatively, D is TRBD1 (6 bases). The length of the CDR3 is 14 residues. Between the trimmed V and J ends, which lost 8 bases and 4 bases, there was a span of 17 bases. CDR1 is LNHDA and CDR2 is SQIVND in the germline V gene (reference sequence). The chain's CDR3 is CASSLQGQAYGYTF. The CDR3 DNA is TGTGCCAGTTCTCTACAGGGACAAGCCTATGGCTACACCTTC.

This clonotype was detected a few times. The chain recombines TRBV12-3 or TRBV12-4 with TRBJ2-2; TRBD2 aligns across 8 bases. The CDR3 consists of 17 residues. V lost 6 bases and J lost 0; bases outside the gene matches: 9. The CDR3 sequence: CASSRGLALSNTGELFF. In DNA, the CDR3 is TGTGCCAGCAGCCGCGGACTAGCCCTCTCGAACACCGGGGAGCTGTTTTTT.

V is TRBV4-3 and J is TRBJ2-1; 13 bases agree with TRBD2. V dropped 2 bases and J dropped 4; count of bases not matched to a gene: 8. The CDR3 is made up of 18 amino acids. CDR1 and CDR2 (germline): LGHNA, YSLEER. CDR3 DNA sequence: TGCGCCAGCAGCCAACAAAAACTAGCGGGAGGGCGTTACAATGAGCAGTTCTTC. This encodes CASSQQKLAGGRYNEQFF.

Here the CDR3 reads CASSTGHRRLADILAKNIQYF. For the CDR3, the DNA is TGTGCCAGCAGTACCGGTCACAGGAGACTAGCGGATATCTTAGCCAAAAACATTCAGTACTTC. The chain joins TRBV13 to TRBJ2-4; 9 positions match TRBD2. Germline V gene data show CDR1 as PRHDT and CDR2 as FYEKMQ (reference sequence). The CDR3 spans 21 residues. The V segment lost 6 bases and the J segment 0 bases; nucleotides outside the gene matches: 21.

The J gene is TRBJ1-3, the V gene TRBV19, with 8 bases lining up with TRBD1. Trimming removed 9 bases from V and 0 bases from J; junction bases left unmatched: 7. This CDR3 has 15 amino acids. Germline V CDR1 and CDR2: LNHDA, SQIVND (reference sequence). The CDR3 reads CARTGTGHSGNTIYF. The CDR3 nucleotides read TGTGCCAGAACCGGGACAGGACACTCTGGAAACACCATATATTTT.

The genes are TRBV6-5 and TRBJ1-2; TRBD1 is a possible D gene (5 bases). V gave up 6 bases and J gave up 4 bases, with 18 bases separating them. Germline V lookup: CDR1 MNHEY, CDR2 SVGAGI. This CDR3 is built from 15 residues. CDR3 nucleotide sequence: TGTGCCAGCAGGCGGAGGAGTCAGGGAGTCTATGGCTACACCTTC. Amino acids: CASRRRSQGVYGYTF.

In its sample, this clonotype was seen a few times. This sequence joins TRBV10-2 and TRBJ1-1; D is unresolved. The CDR3 totals 15 residues. V lost 8 bases, J lost 1 base, and 17 bases lay in between. Germline assignment: CDR1 WSHSY and CDR2 SAAADI. CDR3 nucleotide sequence: TGCGCCAGCGTCCTTCGCCCGGGCCAGAACACTGAAGCTTTCTTT. Protein product: CASVLRPGQNTEAFF.

The chain links TRBV5-6 to TRBJ2-1; D not resolved. The CDR3 loop spans 11 amino acids. Germline V gives CDR1 SGHDT, CDR2 YYEEEE. V was clipped by 4 bases and J by 8 bases, with 7 bases between them. CDR3: CASSTYDEQFF. The CDR3 DNA reads TGTGCCAGCAGCACTTACGATGAGCAGTTCTTC.

The chain recombines TRBV2 with TRBJ1-4; D remains unclear. Germline-derived CDR1 and CDR2 are SNHLY and FYNNEI. This CDR3 contains 14 residues. V was cut by 7 bases and J by 10 bases, with 19 bases left in between. CDR3 sequence (DNA): TGTGCCAGCACCCTGGAGAAGGGAGTAGTAAAACTGTTTTTT. This sequence encodes CASTLEKGVVKLFF.

CDR3 bases: TGTGCCAGCAGCTTATCTAGCGGGAGCGGAGATACGCAGTATTTT. As protein: CASSLSSGSGDTQYF. The chain recombines TRBV7-2 with TRBJ2-3; 10 bases line up with TRBD2. Germline V gene sequence: CDR1 SGHTA, CDR2 FQGNSA. The length of the CDR3 is 15 residues. The V and J ends lost 2 bases and 5 bases, in that order; junction bases with no gene match: 4.

The chain links TRBV7-9 to TRBJ2-1; the match to TRBD2 covers 7 bases. Germline V gene lookup returns CDR1 SEHNR and CDR2 FQNEAQ (reference sequence). CDR3 length equals 15 residues. V was clipped by 6 bases and J by 7 bases; unmatched bases: 12. The CDR3 coding sequence is TGTGCCAGCAGGGGGAGGGATGGCAAAATAAATGAGCAGTTCTTC. It yields the protein CASRGRDGKINEQFF.

This clonotype has a handful of counts. V usage is TRBV19 and J usage is TRBJ1-1, with D possibly being TRBD1 (6 bases). The germline V and J ends were trimmed by 10 bases and 5 bases, with 26 bases remaining between them. From germline, CDR1 is LNHDA and CDR2 SQIVND (reference sequence). This CDR3 is built from 16 residues. CDR3 in DNA: TGTGCCACTATACTCGCTCTGGCAGGGGTAGGTACTGAAGCTTTCTTT. This encodes CATILALAGVGTEAFF.

This clonotype was counted between two and nine times. The chain carries TRBV28 and TRBJ2-6, with 7 bases aligning to TRBD2. The germline gives CDR1 MDHEN, CDR2 SYDVKM. The V gene end was trimmed by 6 bases and the J gene end by 2 bases; junction bases not matched to a gene: 4. The CDR3 runs to 15 residues. The CDR3 sequence: CASRGGETGANVLTF. The DNA for the CDR3 is TGTGCCAGCAGGGGGGGGGAGACTGGGGCCAACGTCCTGACTTTC.

In this sample, this clonotype turned up a few times. The V and J genes are TRBV28 and TRBJ1-5, with 10 positions matching TRBD1. V lost 6 bases, J lost 0 bases, and 2 bases stayed unmatched. Per the germline V gene, CDR1 is MDHEN and CDR2 is SYDVKM. The CDR3 loop spans 15 amino acids. This chain's CDR3 is CASRGQGISNQPQHF. In DNA, the CDR3 is TGTGCCAGCAGGGGACAGGGGATTAGCAATCAGCCCCAGCATTTT.

The chain recombines TRBV19 with TRBJ1-5; tentatively, D is TRBD1 (5 bases). Trimming left V 3 bases short and J 7 bases short, with 10 bases between. This CDR3 region has 13 residues. Germline values: CDR1 LNHDA, CDR2 SQIVND (reference sequence). The CDR3 spells CASSIQGSQPQHF. DNA of the CDR3: TGTGCCAGTAGTATCCAGGGAAGCCAGCCCCAGCATTTT.

This clonotype was seen a handful of times. The V gene is TRBV7-6, the J gene TRBJ1-1; the D gene is possibly TRBD1 (5 bases). The CDR3 spans 15 residues. V lost 1 base to trimming and J lost 6 bases, with 15 bases between them. Germline V gene lookup returns CDR1 SGHVS and CDR2 FNYEAQ. For the CDR3, the DNA is TGTGCCAGCAGCTTAGGGGACGGCTCCTCGGCTGAAGCTTTCTTT. Its translation: CASSLGDGSSAEAFF.